Listed below are T cell receptor beta chains from one sample, sequenced in a study of beta chain features in type 1 diabetes. Clones were sequenced by immunoSEQ multiplex PCR, and TCRdb holds only the in-frame ones, with some missing. The sample lists 200,000 to 250,000 clones; approximately 10% were seen once. The material sequenced was central memory CD4+ T cells from blood. These receptors were taken from a man aged 18 to 30 in good health. The CDR3 runs from the conserved cysteine through the conserved F or W. The order of the fields is J gene, V gene, D gene, clone size, CDR3 protein, CDR3 DNA. A D gene is named only where the DNA matches it firmly. Clone size appears in some rows only: once, few, many, or a class for an expanded clone.

J: TRBJ2-1
V: TRBV7-8
D: .
size: .
CDR3: CASSAGTPTYNEQFF
DNA: TGTGCCAGCAGCGCCGGGACTCCAACCTACAATGAGCAGTTCTTC

J: TRBJ2-1
V: TRBV10-3
D: TRBD2
size: many
CDR3: CATVSGTSLNEQFF
DNA: TGTGCCACCGTTTCCGGGACTAGCCTCAATGAGCAGTTCTTC

J: TRBJ2-3
V: TRBV7-9
D: .
size: .
CDR3: CASSTFGADTQYF
DNA: TGTGCCAGCAGCACCTTCGGGGCAGATACGCAGTATTTT

J: TRBJ2-3
V: TRBV4-3
D: .
size: .
CDR3: CASSKRAGLIDFTDTQYF
DNA: TGCGCCAGCAGCAAACGGGCGGGATTGATAGATTTCACAGATACGCAGTATTTT

J: TRBJ1-1
V: TRBV14
D: TRBD1
size: few
CDR3: CASSQWEGASRTEAFF
DNA: TGTGCCAGCAGCCAATGGGAGGGGGCGAGCCGCACTGAAGCTTTCTTT

J: TRBJ2-1
V: TRBV11-2
D: .
size: .
CDR3: CASSSPRSEQFF
DNA: TGTGCCAGCAGCTCCCCCCGGAGTGAGCAGTTCTTC

J: TRBJ1-4
V: TRBV30
D: .
size: few
CDR3: CAWSKTAEKLFF
DNA: TGTGCCTGGAGTAAGACGGCGGAAAAACTGTTTTTT

J: TRBJ2-5
V: TRBV6-6
D: .
size: .
CDR3: CASSTNPREETQYF
DNA: TGTGCCAGCAGCACGAACCCCCGGGAAGAGACCCAGTACTTC

J: TRBJ1-4
V: TRBV19
D: .
size: few
CDR3: CASSGRDRLNEKLFF
DNA: TGTGCCAGTAGTGGCCGGGACCGGTTAAATGAAAAACTGTTTTTT

J: TRBJ1-1
V: TRBV29-1
D: .
size: .
CDR3: CSVKGRLIPNTEAFF
DNA: TGCAGCGTTAAGGGGCGCCTGATCCCTAACACTGAAGCTTTCTTT

J: TRBJ1-1
V: TRBV6-6
D: .
size: .
CDR3: CASRWTSDTEAFF
DNA: TGTGCCAGCAGGTGGACGTCGGACACTGAAGCTTTCTTT

J: TRBJ2-2
V: TRBV10-3
D: TRBD2
size: many
CDR3: CAIGVAGPGELFF
DNA: TGTGCCATCGGGGTAGCGGGACCCGGGGAGCTGTTTTTT

J: TRBJ2-7
V: TRBV30
D: .
size: .
CDR3: CAWSVQEGGEQYF
DNA: TGTGCCTGGAGTGTACAAGAGGGAGGCGAGCAGTACTTC

J: TRBJ1-2
V: TRBV14
D: .
size: .
CDR3: CASSQVGQRGGIYGYTF
DNA: TGTGCCAGCAGCCAAGTAGGACAACGAGGAGGCATCTATGGCTACACCTTC

J: TRBJ2-7
V: TRBV27
D: TRBD1
size: .
CDR3: CASSHRGTGSSYEQYF
DNA: TGTGCCAGCAGCCATCGCGGGACAGGGAGCTCCTACGAGCAGTACTTC

J: TRBJ2-6
V: TRBV30
D: .
size: .
CDR3: CAWSEGGSGANVLTF
DNA: TGTGCCTGGAGTGAAGGGGGATCCGGGGCCAACGTCCTGACTTTC

J: TRBJ2-5
V: TRBV11-3
D: .
size: .
CDR3: CASSLGDTGLETQYF
DNA: TGTGCCAGCAGCTTAGGCGATACAGGGTTAGAGACCCAGTACTTC

J: TRBJ1-1
V: TRBV18
D: .
size: .
CDR3: CASSPYGGETEAFF
DNA: TGTGCCAGCTCACCGTATGGGGGAGAGACTGAAGCTTTCTTT

J: TRBJ2-7
V: TRBV9
D: .
size: few
CDR3: CASSAGHAATYEQYF
DNA: TGTGCCAGCAGCGCGGGACACGCGGCTACCTACGAGCAGTACTTC

J: TRBJ2-7
V: TRBV29-1
D: TRBD2
size: .
CDR3: CSVDLAGARDEQYF
DNA: TGCAGCGTGGATCTAGCGGGAGCTCGAGACGAGCAGTACTTC

J: TRBJ2-1
V: TRBV6-5
D: .
size: few
CDR3: CASSYGTSFGSEQFF
DNA: TGTGCCAGCAGTTACGGGACGTCTTTTGGCAGCGAGCAGTTCTTC

J: TRBJ1-1
V: TRBV29-1
D: .
size: few
CDR3: CSAQNTEAFF
DNA: TGCAGCGCACAGAACACTGAAGCTTTCTTT

J: TRBJ2-5
V: TRBV30
D: .
size: .
CDR3: CAWSTGRQTQYF
DNA: TGTGCCTGGAGTACAGGGCGTCAGACCCAGTACTTC

J: TRBJ2-1
V: TRBV28
D: TRBD1
size: few
CDR3: CASSLGTGSHEQFF
DNA: TGTGCCAGCAGTCTGGGGACAGGGAGCCATGAGCAGTTCTTC

J: TRBJ1-4
V: TRBV2
D: .
size: .
CDR3: CASSEWGAGEKLFF
DNA: TGTGCCAGCAGTGAATGGGGGGCTGGCGAAAAACTGTTTTTT

J: TRBJ2-7
V: TRBV30
D: TRBD2
size: .
CDR3: CAWGRSGRPYEQYF
DNA: TGTGCCTGGGGGCGTAGCGGGAGACCCTACGAGCAGTACTTC

J: TRBJ2-5
V: TRBV5-1
D: .
size: .
CDR3: CASSLDTYQETQYF
DNA: TGCGCCAGCAGCTTGGACACTTACCAAGAGACCCAGTACTTC

J: TRBJ2-2
V: TRBV7-6
D: .
size: .
CDR3: CASSLHGERSGELFF
DNA: TGTGCCAGCAGCTTACACGGGGAGAGGTCCGGGGAGCTGTTTTTT

J: TRBJ2-7
V: TRBV5-6
D: TRBD1
size: few
CDR3: CASSPRPGQGIYEQYF
DNA: TGTGCCAGCAGCCCACGTCCGGGACAGGGTATTTACGAGCAGTACTTC

J: TRBJ2-7
V: TRBV15
D: TRBD1
size: .
CDR3: CATSRSGVGTGSYEQYF
DNA: TGTGCCACCAGCAGATCGGGGGTGGGGACAGGGAGCTACGAGCAGTACTTC

J: TRBJ2-7
V: TRBV6-5
D: .
size: .
CDR3: CASSYIGVGRYEQYF
DNA: TGTGCCAGCAGTTACATAGGTGTGGGTCGCTACGAGCAGTACTTC

J: TRBJ2-7
V: TRBV29-1
D: TRBD1
size: few
CDR3: CSVETGYDYEQYF
DNA: TGCAGCGTTGAGACAGGGTATGACTACGAGCAGTACTTC

J: TRBJ2-5
V: TRBV7-9
D: .
size: .
CDR3: CASSLGYLSGETQYF
DNA: TGTGCCAGCAGCTTAGGTTACCTGTCGGGAGAGACCCAGTACTTC

J: TRBJ2-6
V: TRBV7-3
D: .
size: .
CDR3: CASSVLSGANVLTF
DNA: TGTGCCAGCAGCGTATTGTCTGGGGCCAACGTCCTGACTTTC

J: TRBJ2-1
V: TRBV19
D: .
size: .
CDR3: CASSKNNEQFF
DNA: TGTGCCAGTAGTAAGAACAATGAGCAGTTCTTC

J: TRBJ2-1
V: TRBV11-2
D: TRBD1
size: .
CDR3: CASSFRGQKFSGPYNEQFF
DNA: TGTGCCAGCAGCTTTAGGGGACAGAAGTTTTCAGGGCCTTACAATGAGCAGTTCTTC

J: TRBJ2-6
V: TRBV9
D: .
size: few
CDR3: CASSVLPGDNTGANVLTF
DNA: TGTGCCAGCAGCGTACTGCCCGGGGACAATACTGGGGCCAACGTCCTGACTTTC

J: TRBJ2-3
V: TRBV7-9
D: .
size: few
CDR3: CASSLGRDSGSTDTQYF
DNA: TGTGCCAGCAGCTTAGGCCGAGATAGCGGCAGCACAGATACGCAGTATTTT

J: TRBJ2-1
V: TRBV5-6
D: TRBD1
size: few
CDR3: CASSTRQGSDEQFF
DNA: TGTGCCAGCAGCACCAGACAGGGGAGCGATGAGCAGTTCTTC

J: TRBJ2-5
V: TRBV4-1
D: TRBD1
size: .
CDR3: CASSRYGQAFQETQYF
DNA: TGCGCCAGCAGCCGTTACGGACAGGCGTTCCAAGAGACCCAGTACTTC

J: TRBJ2-7
V: TRBV19
D: TRBD2
size: few
CDR3: CASSTPGLVEQYF
DNA: TGTGCCAGTAGTACCCCGGGACTAGTGGAGCAGTACTTC

J: TRBJ2-7
V: TRBV27
D: .
size: few
CDR3: CASSFLGAEYQYF
DNA: TGTGCCAGCAGTTTTCTGGGGGCCGAGTACCAGTACTTC

J: TRBJ1-1
V: TRBV6-5
D: .
size: few
CDR3: CASSYPVGNTEAFF
DNA: TGTGCCAGCAGTTACCCTGTAGGGAACACTGAAGCTTTCTTT

J: TRBJ2-1
V: TRBV18
D: .
size: .
CDR3: CASSPMGLRYNEQFF
DNA: TGTGCCAGCTCACCAATGGGACTGCGCTACAATGAGCAGTTCTTC

J: TRBJ2-1
V: TRBV4-1
D: .
size: few
CDR3: CASSPFGTTYNEQFF
DNA: TGCGCCAGCAGCCCGTTCGGGACCACCTACAATGAGCAGTTCTTC